This T cell receptor beta chain was captured by sequencing in a study of T-cell reconstitution after alpha-beta-depleted transplantation in children. The table lists this clonotype with a few counts. Preparation of the TCRbeta library was carried out with unique molecular identifiers. MiXCR was run by TCRdb on the PCR reads, yielding one entry per CDR3 protein. The sample records 450,000 to 500,000 distinct CDR3 sequences, approximately 13% being singletons. The germline V gene has CDR1 DFQATT and CDR2 SNEGSKA (reference sequence). Trimming removed 0 bases from V and 2 bases from J, with 14 bases in between. The CDR3 covers 15 residues.

The clonotype was recovered from a human donor who donated a stem cell graft to a child with combined immunodeficiency. This chain uses TRBV20-1 with TRBJ2-7; D unclear. The material sequenced was PBMCs from the stem cell graft donor, taken from the stem cell graft. The CDR3 coding sequence is TGCAGTGCTAGAGATCAGAACGGGCCTACCTACGAGCAGTACTTC. Amino acids: CSARDQNGPTYEQYF.